These T cell receptor beta chains were read from a single sample in a study of CD8+ T cells in alopecia areata. Generated by immunoSEQ multiplex PCR, the TCRdb table keeps only in-frame clones and is missing some. The table shows over 150,000 clones, with roughly 50% occurring only once. This sample comprised CD8+ T cells sorted from blood, obtained at week 24, from a patient treated with tofacitinib. Receptors were obtained from a human donor with alopecia areata. Each CDR3 is given with its conserved first and last residue. The D gene is left open where the match is weak. Clone size is given for some rows only: seen once, a few or many times, or a class if the clone is expanded.

once,TRBD2,TRBJ2-3,TRBV9,CASSPGGSTDTQYF,TGTGCCAGCAGCCCGGGGGGAAGCACAGATACGCAGTATTTT
-,-,TRBJ1-2,TRBV4-3,CASSQDNRDPYGYTF,TGCGCCAGCAGCCAAGATAATCGGGATCCTTATGGCTACACCTTC
-,-,TRBJ1-2,TRBV14,CASSPRQTFRYGYTF,TGTGCCAGCAGCCCTCGACAGACCTTTCGCTATGGCTACACCTTC
-,-,TRBJ2-7,TRBV29-1,CSVVGSISYEQYF,TGCAGCGTTGTAGGGAGCATCTCCTACGAGCAGTACTTC
-,-,TRBJ1-4,TRBV25-1,CASSDGGPEKLFF,TGTGCCAGCAGTGATGGGGGGCCGGAAAAACTGTTTTTT
few,-,TRBJ2-1,TRBV29-1,CSSTGQSNNEQFF,TGCAGCTCTACGGGGCAGAGTAACAATGAGCAGTTCTTC
few,-,TRBJ1-2,TRBV15,CATSSQRTANYGYTF,TGTGCCACCAGCAGTCAACGGACGGCGAACTATGGCTACACCTTC
-,TRBD1,TRBJ2-2,TRBV9,CASSYRGQGPGELFF,TGTGCCAGCAGCTACCGGGGACAGGGGCCCGGGGAGCTGTTTTTT
-,-,TRBJ1-5,TRBV27,CASSLGRGGNQPQHF,TGTGCCAGCAGTTTAGGACGGGGAGGCAATCAGCCCCAGCATTTT
-,-,TRBJ1-5,TRBV4-1,CASSPPGNQPQHF,TGCGCCAGCAGCCCCCCAGGGAATCAGCCCCAGCATTTT
few,-,TRBJ2-7,TRBV7-2,CASSTTGYEQYF,TGTGCCAGCAGCACGACAGGCTACGAGCAGTACTTC
-,-,TRBJ2-2,TRBV4-3,CASSQVGRRLTGELFF,TGCGCCAGCAGCCAAGTTGGACGGAGACTCACCGGGGAGCTGTTTTTT
-,TRBD1,TRBJ2-2,TRBV19,CASSIEWQGAGELFF,TGTGCCAGTAGTATTGAATGGCAGGGGGCCGGGGAGCTGTTTTTT
-,TRBD1,TRBJ2-7,TRBV30,CAWSGGQKFYEQYF,TGTGCCTGGAGTGGGGGACAGAAATTCTACGAGCAGTACTTC
-,-,TRBJ1-2,TRBV2,CASSVDRTNYGYTF,TGTGCCAGCAGTGTCGACAGGACCAACTATGGCTACACCTTC
few,TRBD1,TRBJ2-7,TRBV29-1,CSVEGQASYEQYF,TGCAGCGTTGAGGGACAGGCATCCTACGAGCAGTACTTC
few,TRBD1,TRBJ2-1,TRBV7-2,CASSLTWTGGNEQFF,TGTGCCAGCAGCTTAACCTGGACAGGGGGCAATGAGCAGTTCTTC
few,-,TRBJ2-3,TRBV2,CASSDGSSGSKQYF,TGTGCCAGCAGTGACGGGTCCTCGGGGAGTAAGCAGTATTTT
-,-,TRBJ2-1,TRBV25-1,CASGGAHNEQFF,TGTGCCAGCGGGGGGGCACACAATGAGCAGTTCTTC
once,-,TRBJ2-1,TRBV29-1,CSAIGSFGNEQFF,TGCAGCGCAATAGGGTCTTTTGGGAATGAGCAGTTCTTC
few,-,TRBJ2-6,TRBV7-6,CASGLSGANVLTF,TGTGCCAGCGGACTCTCTGGGGCCAACGTCCTGACTTTC
-,-,TRBJ1-5,TRBV4-1,CASSQGGSQPQHF,TGCGCCAGCAGCCAAGGGGGGAGTCAGCCCCAGCATTTT
few,TRBD1,TRBJ1-1,TRBV11-1,CASSLGDRGSEAFF,TGTGCCAGCAGCTTAGGAGACAGGGGCTCTGAAGCTTTCTTT
-,-,TRBJ1-5,TRBV11-2,CASSLGGAGNQPQHF,TGTGCCAGCAGCTTAGGGGGCGCAGGCAATCAGCCCCAGCATTTT
once,TRBD2,TRBJ2-3,TRBV30,CAWSRGTSGRTDTQYF,TGTGCCTGGAGTAGAGGGACTAGCGGACGCACAGATACGCAGTATTTT
few,-,TRBJ2-3,TRBV19,CASSIPGRGRYF,TGTGCCAGTAGTATCCCGGGACGGGGGAGGTATTTT
-,-,TRBJ2-7,TRBV10-2,CASSERVSYEQYF,TGCGCCAGCAGTGAGCGAGTCTCCTACGAGCAGTACTTC
-,-,TRBJ1-2,TRBV15,CATSPPGTNYGYTF,TGTGCCACCTCGCCGCCCGGGACTAACTATGGCTACACCTTC
few,TRBD2,TRBJ2-5,TRBV7-6,CASSLNAGEETQYF,TGTGCCAGCAGCCTAAATGCGGGGGAAGAGACCCAGTACTTC
-,-,TRBJ2-7,TRBV11-2,CASSHPYYEQYF,TGTGCCAGCAGCCACCCTTACTACGAGCAGTACTTC
-,TRBD1,TRBJ2-2,TRBV14,CASSHSMDRGISLPGELFF,TGTGCCAGCAGCCATTCTATGGACAGGGGCATATCGTTACCCGGGGAGCTGTTTTTT
-,TRBD2,TRBJ2-3,TRBV7-8,CASSLGAGGMADTQYF,TGTGCCAGCAGCTTAGGAGCGGGGGGGATGGCAGATACGCAGTATTTT
few,-,TRBJ1-2,TRBV30,CAWSGSYGYGYTF,TGTGCCTGGAGTGGTTCCTACGGCTATGGCTACACCTTC
-,-,TRBJ1-2,TRBV30,CAWKVGDYGYTF,TGTGCCTGGAAGGTGGGGGACTATGGCTACACCTTC
few,-,TRBJ2-6,TRBV2,CASRGLDNSGANVLTF,TGTGCCAGCAGGGGACTCGACAATTCTGGGGCCAACGTCCTGACTTTC
-,TRBD1,TRBJ2-7,TRBV30,CAWTPGQGLYEQYF,TGTGCCTGGACACCGGGACAGGGTCTCTACGAGCAGTACTTC
-,-,TRBJ1-4,TRBV6-5,CASSYSSGAEKLFF,TGTGCCAGCAGTTATTCGTCGGGCGCTGAAAAACTGTTTTTT
-,-,TRBJ1-2,TRBV11-2,CASSLDPGVGYTF,TGTGCCAGCAGCTTAGATCCAGGGGTCGGCTACACCTTC
-,-,TRBJ2-7,TRBV5-6,CASSLVGGEYEQYF,TGTGCCAGCAGCTTGGTGGGGGGAGAGTACGAGCAGTACTTC
-,-,TRBJ1-1,TRBV19,CASSIGGTNTEAFF,TGTGCCAGTAGTATTGGAGGTACGAACACTGAAGCTTTCTTT